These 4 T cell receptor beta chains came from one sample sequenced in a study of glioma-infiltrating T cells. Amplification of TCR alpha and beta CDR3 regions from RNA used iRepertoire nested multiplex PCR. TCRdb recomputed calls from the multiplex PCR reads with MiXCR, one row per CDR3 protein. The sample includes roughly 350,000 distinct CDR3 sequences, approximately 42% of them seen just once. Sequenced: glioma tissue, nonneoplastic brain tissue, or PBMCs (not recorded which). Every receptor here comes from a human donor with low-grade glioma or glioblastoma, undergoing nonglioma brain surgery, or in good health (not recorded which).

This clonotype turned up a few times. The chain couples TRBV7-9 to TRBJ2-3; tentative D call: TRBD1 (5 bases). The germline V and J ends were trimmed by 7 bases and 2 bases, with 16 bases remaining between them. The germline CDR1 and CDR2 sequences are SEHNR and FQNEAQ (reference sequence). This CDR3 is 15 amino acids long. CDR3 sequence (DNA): TGTGCCAGCATCCGATGGGGCGTAGACACAGATACGCAGTATTTT. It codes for CASIRWGVDTDTQYF.

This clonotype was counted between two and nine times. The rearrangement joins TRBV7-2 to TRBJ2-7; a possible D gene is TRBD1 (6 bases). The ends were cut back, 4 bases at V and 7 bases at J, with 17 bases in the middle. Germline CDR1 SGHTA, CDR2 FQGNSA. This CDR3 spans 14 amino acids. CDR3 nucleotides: TGTGCCAGCAGCTCCCGGGACACCTCTGGAGAGCAGTACTTC. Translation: CASSSRDTSGEQYF.

DNA for the CDR3: TGCGCCAGCAGGGTGGTGTCCAGCGGGGGAATCACAGATACGCAGTATTTT. Its translation is CASRVVSSGGITDTQYF. This chain joins TRBV5-1 and TRBJ2-3, with TRBD2 identical over 8 bases. In germline, CDR1 is SGHRS, CDR2 YFSETQ. The CDR3 sequence is 17 residues long. With 5 bases clipped from V and 2 bases from J, the junction kept 13 bases outside the gene matches.

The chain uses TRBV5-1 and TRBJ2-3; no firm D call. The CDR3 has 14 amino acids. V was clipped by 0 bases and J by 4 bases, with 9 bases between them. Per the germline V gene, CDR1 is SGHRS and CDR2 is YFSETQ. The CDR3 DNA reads TGCGCCAGCAGCTTGGGTCAGGCGGCAGATACGCAGTATTTT. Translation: CASSLGQAADTQYF.